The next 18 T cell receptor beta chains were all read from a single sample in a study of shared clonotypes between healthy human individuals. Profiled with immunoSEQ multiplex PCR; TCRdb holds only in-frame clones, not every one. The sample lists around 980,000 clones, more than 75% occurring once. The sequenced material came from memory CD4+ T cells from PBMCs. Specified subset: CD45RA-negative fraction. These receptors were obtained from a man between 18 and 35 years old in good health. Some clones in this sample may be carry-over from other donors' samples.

DNA for the CDR3: TGCGCCAGCAGCCCTATAGGAGACACCGGGGAGCTGTTTTTT. It codes for CASSPIGDTGELFF. V gene TRBV4-1 combines with J gene TRBJ2-2; D gene unclear. V was trimmed by 4 bases and J by 3 bases, leaving 9 bases between them. The germline V gene has CDR1 MGHRA and CDR2 YSYEKL. There are 14 residues in the CDR3.

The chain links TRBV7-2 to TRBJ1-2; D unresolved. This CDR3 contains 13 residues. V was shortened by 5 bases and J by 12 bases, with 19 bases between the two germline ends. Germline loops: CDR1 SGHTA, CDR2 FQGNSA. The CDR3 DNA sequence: TGTGCCAGCAGCGATAGGAAGGGCAGCTCTGACACCTTC. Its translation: CASSDRKGSSDTF.

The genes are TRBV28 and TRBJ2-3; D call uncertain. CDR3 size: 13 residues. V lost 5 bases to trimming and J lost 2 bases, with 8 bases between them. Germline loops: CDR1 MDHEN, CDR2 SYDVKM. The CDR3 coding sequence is TGTGCCAGCAGTCCCTCCAACACAGATACGCAGTATTTT. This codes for CASSPSNTDTQYF. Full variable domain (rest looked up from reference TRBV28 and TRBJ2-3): DVKVTQSSRYLVKRTGEKVFLECVQDMDHENMFWYRQDPGLGLRLIYFSYDVKMKEKGDIPEGYSVSREKKERFSLILESASTNQTSMYLCASSPSNTDTQYFGPGTRLTVL.

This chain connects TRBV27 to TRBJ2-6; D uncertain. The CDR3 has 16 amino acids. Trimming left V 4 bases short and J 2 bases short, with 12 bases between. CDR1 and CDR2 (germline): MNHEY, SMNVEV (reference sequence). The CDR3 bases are TGTGCCAGCAGTTCCTCAGTCTCCGCTGGGGCCAACGTCCTGACTTTC. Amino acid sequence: CASSSSVSAGANVLTF.

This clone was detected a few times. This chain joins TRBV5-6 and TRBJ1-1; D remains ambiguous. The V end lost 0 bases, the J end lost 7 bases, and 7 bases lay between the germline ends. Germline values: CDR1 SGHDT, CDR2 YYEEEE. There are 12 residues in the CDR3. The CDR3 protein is CASSLVGNEAFF. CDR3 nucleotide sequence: TGTGCCAGCAGCTTGGTGGGGAATGAAGCTTTCTTT. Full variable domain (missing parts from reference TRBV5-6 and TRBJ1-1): DAGVTQSPTHLIKTRGQQVTLRCSPKSGHDTVSWYQQALGQGPQFIFQYYEEEERQRGNFPDRFSGHQFPNYSSELNVNALLLGDSALYLCASSLVGNEAFFGQGTRLTVV.

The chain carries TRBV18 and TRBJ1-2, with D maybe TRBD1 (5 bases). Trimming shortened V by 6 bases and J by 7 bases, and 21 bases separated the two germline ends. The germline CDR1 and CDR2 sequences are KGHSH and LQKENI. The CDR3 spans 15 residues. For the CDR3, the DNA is TGTGCCAGCTCCTCAGACGACAGTCCTGGCCGTGGCTACACCTTC. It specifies CASSSDDSPGRGYTF. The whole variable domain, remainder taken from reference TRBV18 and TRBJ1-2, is NAGVMQNPRHLVRRRGQEARLRCSPMKGHSHVYWYRQLPEEGLKFMVYLQKENIIDESGMPKERFSAEFPKEGPSILRIQQVVRGDSAAYFCASSSDDSPGRGYTFGSGTRLTVV.

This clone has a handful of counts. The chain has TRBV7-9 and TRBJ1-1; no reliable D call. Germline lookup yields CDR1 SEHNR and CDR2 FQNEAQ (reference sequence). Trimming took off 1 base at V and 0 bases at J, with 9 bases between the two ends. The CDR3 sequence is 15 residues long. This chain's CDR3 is CASSLEAAMNTEAFF. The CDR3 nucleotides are TGTGCCAGCAGCTTAGAGGCAGCGATGAACACTGAAGCTTTCTTT.

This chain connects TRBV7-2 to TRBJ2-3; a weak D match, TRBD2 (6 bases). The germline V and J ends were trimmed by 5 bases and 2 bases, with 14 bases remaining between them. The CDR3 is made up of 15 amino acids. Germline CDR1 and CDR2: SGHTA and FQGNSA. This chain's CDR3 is CASSLLRGPTDTQYF. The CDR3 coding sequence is TGTGCCAGCAGCCTCCTGCGGGGACCCACAGATACGCAGTATTTT.

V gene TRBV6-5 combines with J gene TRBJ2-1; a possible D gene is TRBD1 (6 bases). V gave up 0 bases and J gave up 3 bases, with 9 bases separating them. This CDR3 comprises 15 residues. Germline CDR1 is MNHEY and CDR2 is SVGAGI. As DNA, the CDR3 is TGTGCCAGCAGTTACTCTGGGGGCAACTACAATGAGCAGTTCTTC. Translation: CASSYSGGNYNEQFF.

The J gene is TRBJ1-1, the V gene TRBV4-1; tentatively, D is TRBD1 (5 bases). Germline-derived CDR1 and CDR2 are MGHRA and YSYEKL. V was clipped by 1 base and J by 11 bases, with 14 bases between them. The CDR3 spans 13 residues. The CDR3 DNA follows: TGCGCCAGCAGCCAAGGCAGGGCGGATAGGGCTTTCTTT. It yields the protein CASSQGRADRAFF.

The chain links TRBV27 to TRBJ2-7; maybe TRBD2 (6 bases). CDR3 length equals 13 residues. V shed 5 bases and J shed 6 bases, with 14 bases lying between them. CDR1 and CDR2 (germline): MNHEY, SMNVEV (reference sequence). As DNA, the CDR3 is TGTGCCAGCAGTCTAGGGACTGTGGGCGAGCAGTACTTC. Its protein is CASSLGTVGEQYF.

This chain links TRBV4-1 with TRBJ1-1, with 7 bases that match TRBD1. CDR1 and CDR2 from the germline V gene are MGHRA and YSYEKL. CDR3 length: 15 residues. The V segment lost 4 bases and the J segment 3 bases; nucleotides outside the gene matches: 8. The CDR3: CASSRGRQGDTEAFF. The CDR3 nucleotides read TGCGCCAGCAGCCGGGGGCGTCAGGGGGACACTGAAGCTTTCTTT.

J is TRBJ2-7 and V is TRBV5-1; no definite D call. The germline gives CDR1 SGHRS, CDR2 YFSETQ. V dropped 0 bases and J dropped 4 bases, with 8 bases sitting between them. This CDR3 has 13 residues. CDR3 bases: TGCGCCAGCAGCTTGGGTAGCCCGTACGAGCAGTACTTC. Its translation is CASSLGSPYEQYF.

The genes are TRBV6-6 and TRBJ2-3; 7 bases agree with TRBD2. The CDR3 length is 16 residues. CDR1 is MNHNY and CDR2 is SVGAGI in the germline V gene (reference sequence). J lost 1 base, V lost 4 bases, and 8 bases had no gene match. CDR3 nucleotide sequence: TGTGCCAGCAGTTTATCAGCGGGATGGGGCACAGATACGCAGTATTTT. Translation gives CASSLSAGWGTDTQYF.

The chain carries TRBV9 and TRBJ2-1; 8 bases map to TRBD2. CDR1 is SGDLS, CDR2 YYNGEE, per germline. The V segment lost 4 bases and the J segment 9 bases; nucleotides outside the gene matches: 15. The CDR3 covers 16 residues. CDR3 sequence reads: CASSPRAAGVIGEQFF. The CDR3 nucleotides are TGTGCCAGCAGCCCCAGAGCAGCGGGAGTCATTGGTGAGCAGTTCTTC.

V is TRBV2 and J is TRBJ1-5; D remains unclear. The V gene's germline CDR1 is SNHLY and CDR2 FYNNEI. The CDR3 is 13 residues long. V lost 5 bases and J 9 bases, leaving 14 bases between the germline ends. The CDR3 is CASSLTPVRPQHF. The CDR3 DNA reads TGTGCCAGCAGTCTCACCCCTGTTCGGCCCCAGCATTTT.

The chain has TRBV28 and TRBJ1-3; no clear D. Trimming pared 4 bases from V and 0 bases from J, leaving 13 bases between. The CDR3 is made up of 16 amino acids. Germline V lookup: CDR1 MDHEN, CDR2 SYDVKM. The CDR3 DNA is TGTGCCAGCAGTTCAGGCAGCCTCCTCTCTGGAAACACCATATATTTT. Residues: CASSSGSLLSGNTIYF.

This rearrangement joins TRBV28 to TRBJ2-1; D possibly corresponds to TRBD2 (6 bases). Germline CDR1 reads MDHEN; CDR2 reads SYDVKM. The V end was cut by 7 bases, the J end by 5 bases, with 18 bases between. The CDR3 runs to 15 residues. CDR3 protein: CASKYLALPHNEQFF. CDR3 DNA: TGTGCCAGCAAATATCTAGCGCTACCCCACAATGAGCAGTTCTTC.